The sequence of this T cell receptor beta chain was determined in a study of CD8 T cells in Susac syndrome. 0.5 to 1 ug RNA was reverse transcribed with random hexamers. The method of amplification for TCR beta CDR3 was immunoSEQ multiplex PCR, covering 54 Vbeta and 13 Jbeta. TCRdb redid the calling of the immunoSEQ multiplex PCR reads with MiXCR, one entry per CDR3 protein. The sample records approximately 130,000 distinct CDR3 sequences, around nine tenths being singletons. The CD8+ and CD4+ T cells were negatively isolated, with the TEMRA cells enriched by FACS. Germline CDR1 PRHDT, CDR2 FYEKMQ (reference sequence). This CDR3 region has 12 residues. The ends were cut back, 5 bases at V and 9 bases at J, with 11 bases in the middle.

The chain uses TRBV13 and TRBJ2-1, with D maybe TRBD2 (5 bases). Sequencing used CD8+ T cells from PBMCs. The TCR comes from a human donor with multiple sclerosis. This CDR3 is CASSPGGLEQFF. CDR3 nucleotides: TGTGCCAGCAGCCCCGGAGGACTTGAGCAGTTCTTC.